This record looks at one TCR beta chain sequence and its context. Antigen specificity is unknown. Each of the patients experienced relapse following autologous stem cell transplantation, and their brentuximab vedotin exposure differed. The sample comes from a study of PD-1 blockade in classical Hodgkin lymphoma. Whole-study context: Nivolumab was given intravenously to patients at 3 mg/kg every 2 weeks. Broader study findings: Repertoires differed for reasons still undefined, possibly disease activity or prior therapy. With CD4+ cells, TCR diversity rose significantly by C4D1, but not with CD8+ cells. Healthy donors reportedly exceeded newly diagnosed patients in baseline TCR diversity.

Per the germline V gene, CDR1 is MDHEN and CDR2 is SYDVKM. V lost 5 bases to trimming and J lost 3 bases, with 10 bases between them. The CDR3 runs to 13 residues. Generated by immunoSEQ multiplex PCR, the TCRdb table keeps only in-frame clones and is missing some. The repertoire consists of fewer than 45,000 clones, with 76% occurring once and the leading ten covering approximately 11%. This chain joins TRBV28 and TRBJ1-2; D perhaps matches TRBD1 (5 bases). The TCR originated in a human donor with classical Hodgkin lymphoma. The material sequenced was peripheral blood mononuclear cells (PBMCs), taken at baseline. CDR3 sequence reads: CASSLREHYGYTF. The CDR3 nucleotides are TGTGCCAGCAGTCTCAGGGAGCACTATGGCTACACCTTC.